These 7 T cell receptor beta chains share one sample of origin, sequenced in a study of response to subunit inactivated influenza vaccine. TCRdb reanalysed the RT-PCR reads using MiXCR and keeps one entry per CDR3 protein. This repertoire shows about 540,000 distinct CDR3 sequences, 20% to 25% found once; its top ten account for 2.5% to 3%. These data were also filed under a second study, of T cells expressing NK-cell markers. That source adds: TCR beta cDNA was generated via 5'RACE template switching incorporating UMIs.

Material: CD4+ T cells sorted from PBMCs, obtained 12 days after vaccination. The origin of the receptors is a man in his forties or fifties who received an inactivated influenza vaccine.

The rearrangement links TRBV14 to TRBJ2-1; TRBD2 matches 12 bases. V lost 1 base, J lost 5 bases, and 6 bases stayed unmatched. There are 17 residues in the CDR3. Germline lookup yields CDR1 SGHDN and CDR2 FVKESK. Here the CDR3 DNA reads TGTGCCAGCAGCCAAGTAGGACTAGCGGGAATTAACAATGAGCAGTTCTTC. Protein product: CASSQVGLAGINNEQFF.

This chain uses TRBV20-1 with TRBJ2-3; D gene ambiguous. Looked up from germline, CDR1 is DFQATT and CDR2 is SNEGSKA (reference sequence). Deletions cut 3 bases from V and 3 bases from J, with 16 bases between. The CDR3 has 15 residues. CDR3 coding DNA: TGCAGTGCTAGTAATCGTGGTCAGGAGACAGATACGCAGTATTTT. Translating gives CSASNRGQETDTQYF.

This clonotype was recorded at least ten times. This chain connects TRBV7-9 to TRBJ2-3; tentative D call: TRBD1 (6 bases). Germline CDR1 SEHNR, CDR2 FQNEAQ (reference sequence). CDR3 length equals 14 residues. Trimming left V 3 bases short and J 4 bases short, with 11 bases between. The CDR3 is CASSFAQGADTQYF. The CDR3 DNA reads as TGTGCCAGCAGCTTCGCACAGGGAGCAGATACGCAGTATTTT.

The J gene is TRBJ2-7, the V gene TRBV12-3 or TRBV12-4, with a weak D call TRBD1 (6 bases). The V and J ends lost 7 bases and 5 bases respectively, with 18 bases between them. The CDR3 totals 14 residues. The CDR3 protein is CASTLGRGYHEQYF. CDR3 nucleotide sequence: TGTGCCAGCACCCTTGGCAGGGGATACCACGAGCAGTACTTC.

This clonotype has more than one count but fewer than ten. The genes are TRBV28 and TRBJ2-2; 7 nucleotides match TRBD1. Germline values: CDR1 MDHEN, CDR2 SYDVKM. J gave up 1 base and V 6 bases, and 8 bases lay outside the gene matches. The CDR3 sequence is 16 residues long. Here the CDR3 reads CASSATGTVNTGELFF. The CDR3 DNA follows: TGTGCCAGCAGCGCAACTGGGACAGTGAACACCGGGGAGCTGTTTTTT.

This clonotype was seen only a few times. The V gene is TRBV7-9, the J gene TRBJ2-7; TRBD2 is a possible D gene (6 bases). Trimming stripped 5 bases from V and 2 bases from J, with 16 bases between. From germline, CDR1 is SEHNR and CDR2 FQNEAQ (reference sequence). This CDR3 spans 15 amino acids. The CDR3 region is CASSLSRGTPYEQYF. The CDR3 nucleotides are TGTGCCAGCAGCCTTTCCCGCGGGACTCCCTACGAGCAGTACTTC.

V usage is TRBV4-3 and J usage is TRBJ2-7; TRBD1 matches at 7 bases. With V trimmed by 1 base and J by 0 bases, 3 bases remained unmatched. The CDR3 has 15 amino acids. Germline V gene sequence: CDR1 LGHNA, CDR2 YSLEER. The CDR3 is CASSQVWDSSYEQYF. CDR3 nucleotides: TGCGCCAGCAGCCAAGTTTGGGACAGCTCCTACGAGCAGTACTTC.